The 22 T cell receptor beta chains reported below all come from one sample, sequenced in a study of CD8+ T cells in alopecia areata. The authors extracted RNA and reverse transcribed it into cDNA as the sequencing template. Sequencing was performed with immunoSEQ multiplex PCR; in TCRdb, only in-frame clones are kept and a portion is missing. The sample carries around 250,000 clones, about two thirds recorded once. The starting material was CD4+ T cells sorted from blood, obtained at week 0. These receptors were obtained from a human donor with alopecia areata.

V gene TRBV10-3 combines with J gene TRBJ2-3, with D possibly matching TRBD1 (5 bases). The length of the CDR3 is 12 residues. Trimming left V 7 bases short and J 0 bases short, with 5 bases between. Germline CDR1 and CDR2: ENHRY and SYGVKD. CDR3 region: CAIKGSTDTQYF. In nucleotides, the CDR3 is TGTGCCATCAAGGGGAGCACAGATACGCAGTATTTT.

The chain couples TRBV7-2 to TRBJ1-1; possibly TRBD1 for D (5 bases). This CDR3 has 14 amino acids. V shed 0 bases and J shed 6 bases, with 11 bases lying between them. Germline V lookup: CDR1 SGHTA, CDR2 FQGNSA. The CDR3 coding sequence is TGTGCCAGCAGCTTAGCCGGTCTCAGGGCTGAAGCTTTCTTT. Translating gives CASSLAGLRAEAFF.

This chain links TRBV30 with TRBJ2-1; maybe TRBD2 (5 bases). There are 13 residues in the CDR3. Germline assignment: CDR1 GTSNPN and CDR2 SVGIG (reference sequence). V lost 2 bases to trimming and J lost 4 bases, with 9 bases between them. CDR3 bases: TGTGCCTGGAGTACTGAGCGGTACAATGAGCAGTTCTTC. Its protein product is CAWSTERYNEQFF. Combining the CDR3 with reference TRBV30 and TRBJ2-1 gives the whole variable domain SQTIHQWPATLVQPVGSPLSLECTVEGTSNPNLYWYRQAAGRGLQLLFYSVGIGQISSEVPQNLSASRPQDRQFILSSKKLLLSDSGFYLCAWSTERYNEQFFGPGTRLTVL.

The chain couples TRBV11-2 to TRBJ2-7; D is ambiguous. V was shortened by 1 base and J by 3 bases, with 16 bases between the two germline ends. The CDR3 contains 16 residues. In germline, CDR1 is SGHAT, CDR2 FQNNGV. CDR3 in amino acids: CASSLVTSGPGYEQYF. The CDR3 DNA reads TGTGCCAGCAGCTTAGTCACGTCAGGCCCGGGCTACGAGCAGTACTTC.

This CDR3 is CASSVRLGTGFNGDGYTF. The CDR3 DNA sequence: TGTGCCAGCAGCGTACGCCTCGGGACAGGGTTCAACGGGGATGGCTACACCTTC. The V call is TRBV9, the J call TRBJ1-2; 9 positions agree with TRBD1. V lost 1 base, J lost 6 bases, and 16 bases stayed unmatched. The CDR3 is 18 residues long. Germline V gene sequence: CDR1 SGDLS, CDR2 YYNGEE.

This clone was counted once. The V call is TRBV29-1, the J call TRBJ1-2, with D perhaps matching TRBD1 (6 bases). The V gene's germline CDR1 is SQVTM and CDR2 ANQGSEA. This CDR3 comprises 13 residues. Trimming took 8 bases from V and 5 from J, leaving 18 bases between them. The CDR3 sequence: CSIQIQGWYGYTF. Here the CDR3 DNA reads TGCAGCATCCAAATACAGGGATGGTATGGCTACACCTTC.

The chain recombines TRBV29-1 with TRBJ2-3; TRBD1 aligns across 7 bases. Germline V gives CDR1 SQVTM, CDR2 ANQGSEA. Trimming at V came to 0 bases and at J to 8 bases, leaving 8 bases not matched to a gene. The CDR3 totals 14 residues. CDR3 sequence: CSVEERYRGSTQYF. CDR3 DNA sequence: TGCAGCGTTGAAGAACGGTACAGGGGCTCTACGCAGTATTTT.

There are a few counts of this clone. V gene TRBV27 combines with J gene TRBJ2-1, with a possible D match to TRBD1 (5 bases). The germline gives CDR1 MNHEY, CDR2 SMNVEV (reference sequence). V lost 1 base, J lost 15 bases, and 16 bases lay in between. The CDR3 runs 13 residues. In nucleotides, the CDR3 is TGTGCCAGCAGTTTATACGCAGGGAATATCTGGTTCTTC. Amino acids: CASSLYAGNIWFF.

V gene TRBV9 combines with J gene TRBJ1-3; D is unclear. Germline CDR1 reads SGDLS; CDR2 reads YYNGEE. The CDR3 runs to 15 residues. The V gene lost 0 bases and the J gene lost 0 bases, with 7 bases spanning the gap. CDR3 nucleotides: TGTGCCAGCAGCGTAGATGCGTACTCTGGAAACACCATATATTTT. This codes for CASSVDAYSGNTIYF.

This chain links TRBV9 with TRBJ1-2, with 8 nucleotides matching TRBD1. The CDR3 length is 14 residues. Germline assignment: CDR1 SGDLS and CDR2 YYNGEE. V gave up 3 bases and J gave up 4 bases; unmatched junction bases: 5. Written as DNA, the CDR3 is TGTGCCAGCAGCGAGACAGGGGCGGGCTATGGCTACACCTTC. Amino acids: CASSETGAGYGYTF.

J is TRBJ1-2 and V is TRBV29-1; the match to TRBD1 covers 7 bases. Germline values: CDR1 SQVTM, CDR2 ANQGSEA. J gave up 2 bases and V 8 bases, and 5 bases lay outside the gene matches. The CDR3 is 12 residues long. DNA of the CDR3: TGCAGCACGAAGACAGGGAACTATGGCTACACCTTC. As protein: CSTKTGNYGYTF. Filled out from reference TRBV29-1 and TRBJ1-2, the complete variable domain reads SAVISQKPSRDICQRGTSLTIQCQVDSQVTMMFWYRQQPGQSLTLIATANQGSEATYESGFVIDKFPISRPNLTFSTLTVSNMSPEDSSIYLCSTKTGNYGYTFGSGTRLTVV.

The rearrangement joins TRBV29-1 to TRBJ2-3, with D unresolved. Trimming took 3 bases from V and 2 from J, leaving 6 bases between them. CDR1 and CDR2 (germline): SQVTM, ANQGSEA. The CDR3 is made up of 12 amino acids. The CDR3 DNA is TGCAGCGTTGAGGCTGCCACAGATACGCAGTATTTT. This translates into CSVEAATDTQYF.

The chain recombines TRBV5-1 with TRBJ2-2; TRBD1 agrees at 7 bases. The J segment lost 0 bases and the V segment lost 4 bases, leaving 3 bases of the junction unmatched. CDR1 is SGHRS, CDR2 YFSETQ, per germline. The CDR3 runs to 15 residues. The CDR3 loop reads CASSQTGTNTGELFF. The CDR3 nucleotides are TGCGCCAGCAGCCAGACAGGGACGAACACCGGGGAGCTGTTTTTT.

The V call is TRBV4-1, the J call TRBJ1-5; TRBD1 is a possible D gene (6 bases). From germline, CDR1 is MGHRA and CDR2 YSYEKL. Trimming pared 0 bases from V and 6 bases from J, leaving 9 bases between. This CDR3 spans 14 amino acids. This CDR3 is CASSQDRGTQPQHF. CDR3 DNA: TGCGCCAGCAGCCAAGACAGGGGAACTCAGCCCCAGCATTTT.

The V gene is TRBV15, the J gene TRBJ1-3, with 8 bases matching TRBD1. CDR3 length: 14 residues. J was trimmed by 8 bases and V by 6 bases; bases with no gene match: 9. The germline CDR1 and CDR2 sequences are LNHNV and YYDKDF (reference sequence). The CDR3 nucleotides are TGTGCCACCAGACCGGACAGGGTCGCAGACACCATATATTTT. Its protein product is CATRPDRVADTIYF. Filled out from reference TRBV15 and TRBJ1-3, the complete variable domain reads DAMVIQNPRYQVTQFGKPVTLSCSQTLNHNVMYWYQQKSSQAPKLLFHYYDKDFNNEADTPDNFQSRRPNTSFCFLDIRSPGLGDTAMYLCATRPDRVADTIYFGEGSWLTVV.

The chain recombines TRBV29-1 with TRBJ2-2; 9 bases are a match to TRBD1. There are 14 residues in the CDR3. With V trimmed by 4 bases and J by 6 bases, 6 bases remained unmatched. CDR1 and CDR2 (germline): SQVTM, ANQGSEA. The CDR3: CSVVGQGVSGELFF. CDR3 nucleotides: TGCAGCGTTGTGGGACAGGGAGTGTCCGGGGAGCTGTTTTTT.

The chain is built from TRBV7-3 and TRBJ2-3; possibly TRBD2 for D (7 bases). The CDR3 totals 17 residues. V dropped 5 bases and J dropped 2 bases, with 20 bases sitting between them. CDR1 is SGHTA, CDR2 FQGTGA, per germline. CDR3 DNA: TGTGCCAGCAGCAACCCGGGGAGGGGGATGGTCACAGATACGCAGTATTTT. This encodes CASSNPGRGMVTDTQYF.

This clone was detected only once. J is TRBJ1-5 and V is TRBV12-5; D is perhaps TRBD1 (6 bases). The germline V gene has CDR1 LGHNT and CDR2 FRNRAP. The CDR3 spans 15 residues. Trimming took 8 bases from V and 2 from J, leaving 16 bases between them. CDR3 amino acids: CASPCWGRRNQPQHF. The CDR3 region has the DNA TGTGCTAGTCCCTGCTGGGGGCGGCGCAATCAGCCCCAGCATTTT. Filled out from reference TRBV12-5 and TRBJ1-5, the complete variable domain reads DARVTQTPRHKVTEMGQEVTMRCQPILGHNTVFWYRQTMMQGLELLAYFRNRAPLDDSGMPKDRFSAEMPDATLATLKIQPSEPRDSAVYFCASPCWGRRNQPQHFGDGTRLSIL.

V gene TRBV30 combines with J gene TRBJ2-3; TRBD2 is a possible D gene (6 bases). The CDR3 has 14 amino acids. Trimming shortened V by 7 bases and J by 2 bases, and 16 bases separated the two germline ends. In germline, CDR1 is GTSNPN, CDR2 SVGIG (reference sequence). The DNA for the CDR3 is TGTGCCTCCAAAGGCGGGGCCAACACAGATACGCAGTATTTT. Encoded protein: CASKGGANTDTQYF.

This clone was counted only a few times. The chain joins TRBV10-3 to TRBJ2-1; 12 bases line up with TRBD2. V was clipped by 4 bases and J by 5 bases; unmatched bases: 3. The CDR3 contains 15 residues. Germline V CDR1 and CDR2: ENHRY, SYGVKD. The CDR3 sequence: CAISVGLAGDNEQFF. The CDR3 DNA sequence: TGTGCCATCAGTGTGGGACTAGCGGGCGACAATGAGCAGTTCTTC.

The chain recombines TRBV4-2 with TRBJ1-2; D may be TRBD1 (6 bases). The CDR3 consists of 15 residues. Between the trimmed V and J ends, which lost 0 bases and 2 bases, there was a span of 10 bases. Germline V gene data show CDR1 as LGHNA and CDR2 as YNFKEQ. In DNA, the CDR3 is TGTGCCAGCAGCCAAGACCGGGGACACAACTATGGCTACACCTTC. It is translated as CASSQDRGHNYGYTF.

The chain carries TRBV27 and TRBJ1-2, with D perhaps matching TRBD1 (5 bases). Trimming shortened V by 6 bases and J by 7 bases, and 15 bases separated the two germline ends. The CDR3 runs 13 residues. Per the germline V gene, CDR1 is MNHEY and CDR2 is SMNVEV (reference sequence). CDR3 in DNA: TGTGCCAGCAGGCCCCCCGGGGCCGGTGGCTACACCTTC. Its protein is CASRPPGAGGYTF.